These 9 T cell receptor beta chains were all obtained from the same sample, sequenced in a study of blood T cell repertoires in COVID-19. TCRdb keeps only in-frame clones here, not all; method: immunoSEQ multiplex PCR. There are over 200,000 clones in the sample; roughly 90% occur only once, and under 13% lies in the top ten. Sequencing input: PBMCs or T cells enriched from blood (not recorded which). The receptors were sampled from a man aged 18 to 29 with acute COVID-19.

The rearrangement uses TRBV28 and TRBJ1-3, with D possibly matching TRBD1 (5 bases). V lost 8 bases and J lost 3, with 14 bases in between. CDR1 is MDHEN, CDR2 SYDVKM, per germline. The CDR3 has 14 residues. CDR3 sequence: CASRPTDLGNTIYF. The DNA of the CDR3 is TGTGCCAGCCGCCCGACAGACCTTGGAAACACCATATATTTT.

This chain uses TRBV5-8 with TRBJ1-5; 8 bases are a match to TRBD1. Trimming removed 0 bases from V and 4 bases from J; junction bases left unmatched: 12. Per germline, CDR1 SGHTS and CDR2 YDEGEE. CDR3 length: 18 amino acids. CDR3 in amino acids: CASSLGGRQGRENQPQHF. CDR3 sequence (DNA): TGTGCCAGCAGCTTGGGGGGGAGACAGGGGAGGGAAAATCAGCCCCAGCATTTT.

This clone occurred a few times. The chain combines TRBV25-1 with TRBJ2-7, with 10 bases fitting TRBD2. CDR3 size: 15 residues. Germline V CDR1 and CDR2: MGHDK, SYGVNS. J was trimmed by 4 bases and V by 2 bases; bases with no gene match: 5. CDR3 loop: CASSEGSSGSYEQYF. CDR3 nucleotide sequence: TGTGCCAGCAGTGAAGGTTCTAGCGGGAGTTACGAGCAGTACTTC.

This sequence joins TRBV28 and TRBJ2-5, with TRBD1 as a possible D gene (5 bases). CDR1 and CDR2 from the germline V gene are MDHEN and SYDVKM. Trimming left V 6 bases short and J 5 bases short, with 13 bases between. This CDR3 region has 13 residues. The CDR3: CASSPRVMETQYF. As DNA, the CDR3 is TGTGCCAGCAGCCCCAGGGTGATGGAGACCCAGTACTTC.

Points on this clone: Other DNA variants within this sample encode the same CDR3. The V gene is TRBV5-1, the J gene TRBJ2-3, with a weak D call TRBD2 (6 bases). Germline V gene lookup returns CDR1 SGHRS and CDR2 YFSETQ. Trimming removed 0 bases at V and 1 base at J, with 6 bases between. The length of the CDR3 is 14 residues. The CDR3 here is CASSLAGGTDTQYF. CDR3 nucleotides: TGCGCCAGCAGCTTGGCGGGAGGCACAGATACGCAGTATTTT.

The chain joins TRBV7-2 to TRBJ1-2, with 11 positions matching TRBD1. The CDR3 contains 16 residues. The J segment lost 4 bases and the V segment lost 4 bases, leaving 8 bases of the junction unmatched. The germline V gene encodes CDR1 SGHTA and CDR2 FQGNSA. The CDR3 DNA is TGTGCCAGCAGCTCATACGGACAGGGGGCTTTCTATGGCTACACCTTC. Its protein is CASSSYGQGAFYGYTF.

This chain links TRBV21-1 with TRBJ2-1; the table names TRBD2, a call not compared with the DNA. TRBV21-1 is a pseudogene segment. This CDR3 has 16 residues. The CDR3 protein is CASISGTSGTYNEQFF. CDR3 DNA sequence: TGTGCCAGCATTTCCGGGACTAGCGGGACCTACAATGAGCAGTTCTTC.

This clone came up once. This chain joins TRBV18 and TRBJ1-4; a possible D gene is TRBD1 (6 bases). This CDR3 is built from 13 residues. Trimming cost V 1 base and J 6 bases, with 6 bases left between them. The germline V gene has CDR1 KGHSH and CDR2 LQKENI. The CDR3 DNA follows: TGTGCCAGCTCACCACAGGGGGATGAAAAACTGTTTTTT. Residues: CASSPQGDEKLFF.

The chain uses TRBV7-9 and TRBJ2-1; TRBD1 matches at 7 bases. The CDR3 runs 14 residues. CDR1 is SEHNR, CDR2 FQNEAQ, per germline (reference sequence). The J segment lost 7 bases and the V segment lost 4 bases, leaving 7 bases of the junction unmatched. The CDR3 sequence is CASSYRDRTNEQFF. CDR3 nucleotides: TGTGCCAGCAGCTACCGGGACAGAACAAATGAGCAGTTCTTC.